These 6 T cell receptor beta chains share one sample of origin, sequenced in a study of CXCR3-negative and CXCR3-positive naive CD8 T cells (dated by TCRdb to between 2019 and 2020). Sequencing was carried out with a NextSeq 550. The Human TCR Profiling Kit (MiLaboratory) was used to make UMI-labeled 5' RACE TRB cDNA libraries. Once TCRdb had reprocessed the reads, it stored one entry per CDR3 protein sequence and supplied no DNA. The sample table holds 75,000 or so distinct CDR3 sequences. The ten largest clones represent about 1.4% of the sample. Sequenced: naive CXCR3- CD8+ T cells from blood. The cell subset or site label, as the study defines it: CD45RO-CCR7+CD27+CD95- naive CD8+ T cells lacking CXCR3 (TNR3-). The receptors derive from a human donor in good health. Some clones in this sample may be carry-over from other donors' samples.

The chain uses TRBV29-1 and TRBJ2-1; lacking DNA, the TRBD2 call made by TCRdb goes unchecked. Germline-derived CDR1 and CDR2 are SQVTM and ANQGSEA. The CDR3 sequence is 15 residues long. CDR3 residues: CSVVGLAETYNEQFF.

The rearrangement uses TRBV28 and TRBJ2-3; TCRdb picks TRBD1, but there is no DNA to check that call. Germline-derived CDR1 and CDR2 are MDHEN and SYDVKM. The CDR3 totals 16 residues. This CDR3 reads CASSLDREASTDTQYF. Supplemented by reference TRBV28 and TRBJ2-3, the full variable domain reads DVKVTQSSRYLVKRTGEKVFLECVQDMDHENMFWYRQDPGLGLRLIYFSYDVKMKEKGDIPEGYSVSREKKERFSLILESASTNQTSMYLCASSLDREASTDTQYFGPGTRLTVL.

The genes are TRBV5-1 and TRBJ2-5. Germline assignment: CDR1 SGHRS and CDR2 YFSETQ. The CDR3 extends over 15 amino acids. This chain's CDR3 is CASSFFNGNGETQYF.

The chain employs TRBV9 and TRBJ1-1. Germline V gene sequence: CDR1 SGDLS, CDR2 YYNGEE. CDR3 length: 16 amino acids. The CDR3 protein is CASSPRRQLQNTEAFF.

The chain couples TRBV12-3 or TRBV12-4 to TRBJ1-6; the TRBD1 assignment by TCRdb is unverifiable without DNA. This CDR3 comprises 16 residues. This CDR3 is CASSPGSFSYNSPLHF.

V usage is TRBV11-3 and J usage is TRBJ1-2; TCRdb lists TRBD1, though no DNA is available to test this call. The V gene's germline CDR1 is SGHNT and CDR2 YENEEA. This CDR3 region has 15 residues. The CDR3 region is CASSLTPGQGYGYTF.